Listed below are T cell receptor beta chains from one sample, sequenced in a study of T cells in Graves' hyperthyroidism and ophthalmopathy. TCRdb processed the multiplex PCR reads anew with MiXCR; each CDR3 protein has one entry. This table has hundreds of thousands of distinct CDR3 sequences, about 14% appearing once. The sequenced material came from blood. The receptors here all came from a woman aged 40 to 49 with Graves' hyperthyroidism. The CDR3 runs from the conserved cysteine through the conserved F or W. Expanded clones get a size class; other rows say once, few or many, or leave the size out.

abundance: NA
v_gene: TRBV7-2
CDR3aa: CASSLVAGTANTGELFF

abundance: many
v_gene: TRBV28
CDR3aa: CASSLIGSNQPQHF

abundance: NA
v_gene: TRBV27
CDR3aa: CASSPSPSYNEQFF

abundance: few
v_gene: TRBV10-3
CDR3aa: CAISEGQLTDTQYF

abundance: NA
v_gene: TRBV10-3
CDR3aa: CAIRTTGGGGNNTGELFF

abundance: many
v_gene: TRBV6-1
CDR3aa: CASTPGMVEQYF

abundance: few
v_gene: TRBV13
CDR3aa: CASSPSRQGDGGRALYNEQFF

abundance: many
v_gene: TRBV3-1
CDR3aa: CASSQDTNYGYTF

abundance: many
v_gene: TRBV5-5
CDR3aa: CASSARLAGEVHEQYF

abundance: many
v_gene: TRBV3-1
CDR3aa: CASSQAMTSGIYEQYF

abundance: many
v_gene: TRBV7-9
CDR3aa: CASGLSSGTDTQYF

abundance: NA
v_gene: TRBV5-5
CDR3aa: CASSPRQGNKNIQYF

abundance: many
v_gene: TRBV5-1
CDR3aa: CASSGSGNSEQFF

abundance: many
v_gene: TRBV28
CDR3aa: CASSSAGGIEQYF

abundance: many
v_gene: TRBV12-3/TRBV12-4
CDR3aa: CASSFASGRAYEQYF

abundance: many
v_gene: TRBV4-1
CDR3aa: CASSHPGADSYEQYF

abundance: few
v_gene: TRBV6-1
CDR3aa: CASSGGGGQETQYF

abundance: NA
v_gene: TRBV5-5
CDR3aa: CASSNGTHPSNQPQHF

abundance: many
v_gene: TRBV27
CDR3aa: CASSTPGGLAGKHEQYF

abundance: NA
v_gene: TRBV9
CDR3aa: CACSIQGNWIEQFF

abundance: NA
v_gene: TRBV6-2/TRBV6-3
CDR3aa: CASRAGGSGQPQHF

abundance: NA
v_gene: TRBV5-6
CDR3aa: CASSSVIGPSGANVLTF

abundance: NA
v_gene: TRBV19
CDR3aa: CASSRAQNTGELFF

abundance: NA
v_gene: TRBV2
CDR3aa: CASKDGSLYNEQFF

abundance: few
v_gene: TRBV2
CDR3aa: CASSEGGLASQETQYF

abundance: few
v_gene: TRBV29-1
CDR3aa: CSVEVNTDTQYF

abundance: many
v_gene: TRBV20-1
CDR3aa: CSANSGTGSTEAFF

abundance: many
v_gene: TRBV28
CDR3aa: CASSRRPAGALTDTQYF

abundance: many
v_gene: TRBV28
CDR3aa: CASSLGDRENQPQHF

abundance: many
v_gene: TRBV7-2
CDR3aa: CASSPWTSGRPDTQYF

abundance: few
v_gene: TRBV10-3
CDR3aa: CAISESGGTSYEQYF

abundance: many
v_gene: TRBV20-1
CDR3aa: CSAISDRGMDYGYTF

abundance: NA
v_gene: TRBV25-1
CDR3aa: CASRRLTDTQYF

abundance: few
v_gene: TRBV12-3/TRBV12-4
CDR3aa: CASSAPGNYGYTF

abundance: few
v_gene: TRBV7-9
CDR3aa: CASSLRGTGQGREKLFF

abundance: few
v_gene: TRBV20-1
CDR3aa: CSASGLDWSYEQYF

abundance: few
v_gene: TRBV2
CDR3aa: CASSGAGGRPQHF

abundance: NA
v_gene: TRBV15
CDR3aa: CATSRDRGGSGQFF

abundance: many
v_gene: TRBV28
CDR3aa: CASSLGLAGSTKETQYF

abundance: few
v_gene: TRBV6-1
CDR3aa: CASRMTAVDYYGYTF

abundance: many
v_gene: TRBV27
CDR3aa: CASSSPVGEQFF

abundance: many
v_gene: TRBV5-1
CDR3aa: CASSLVYSHNEQFF

abundance: few
v_gene: TRBV20-1
CDR3aa: CSAIDSGRSTDTQYF

abundance: few
v_gene: TRBV14
CDR3aa: CASSQDQAVAYEQYF

abundance: many
v_gene: TRBV28
CDR3aa: CASSFVSLAKNIQYF